This T cell receptor beta chain emerged from a study of OX40 agonist ivuxolimab in advanced cancers. Blood specimens came from baseline, cycle 4 day 1, and cycle 7 day 1. Sequencing was performed with immunoSEQ multiplex PCR; in TCRdb, only in-frame clones are kept and a portion is missing. Of around 10,000 clones in the sample, about 86% are singletons; the top ten hold 9.5% to 15%. As regards this clone: The antigen is unknown.

Study-wide points: Compared with CD4+, CD8+ T cells on average had more expanded clones. Expanded peripheral T cells had an undetermined antigen specificity.

V was pared by 1 base and J by 4 bases, with 8 bases between. This CDR3 has 13 amino acids. CDR1 is MGHRA and CDR2 is YSYEKL in the germline V gene. V gene TRBV4-1 combines with J gene TRBJ2-7; D is perhaps TRBD1 or TRBD2 (5 bases each). Specimen: CD4+ or CD8+ T cells sorted from blood, collected in a trial of the OX40 agonist ivuxolimab. The TCR sequence derives from an adult with an advanced solid tumor such as melanoma, head and neck, liver or kidney cancer. CDR3 in DNA: TGCGCCAGCAGCCAAGTCAGGGAGTACGAGCAGTACTTC. Amino acid sequence: CASSQVREYEQYF.